This record looks at one TCR beta chain sequence and its context. The antigen is not known. These data belong to a study of beta chain features in type 1 diabetes. Notes on the study in general: Patients with Type 1 diabetes showed moderately but significantly shorter TCRB CDR3s in all four CD4+ subsets.

Isolated RNA was reverse transcribed in full, so expressed TCRB transcripts were sequenced. Sequencing used immunoSEQ multiplex PCR; TCRdb keeps in-frame clones, though not all of them. The data contain approximately 400,000 clones, approximately 16% of them singletons. Looked up from germline, CDR1 is SGHVS and CDR2 is FQNEAQ. J was trimmed by 8 bases and V by 5 bases; bases with no gene match: 11. The CDR3 is made up of 16 amino acids. Each donor gave one heparinised blood draw averaging around 120 mL. Sequences were obtained from naive CD4+ T cells from blood. The chain employs TRBV7-8 and TRBJ2-2; 10 bases are shared with TRBD2. The source of this sequence is a woman aged 18-30 years in good health. CDR3 residues: CASSLIAGGSLGELFF. CDR3 nucleotide sequence: TGTGCCAGCAGCCTCATAGCGGGAGGATCCCTTGGGGAGCTGTTTTTT.